These T cell receptor beta chains were read from a single sample in a study of early T cells in non-severe SARS-CoV-2 infection. MiXCR, run by TCRdb on the 5' RACE reads, gives a single entry per CDR3 protein. The sample has around 84,000 distinct CDR3 sequences, approximately 15% seen once. The sequenced material came from whole blood. These receptor sequences come from an adult who was a healthcare worker with PCR-confirmed SARS-CoV-2 infection or an uninfected control (not recorded which). Both conserved end residues are part of each CDR3. The order of the fields is J gene, D gene, CDR3 length, clone size, V gene, CDR3 protein, CDR3 DNA. The D gene is left open where the match is weak. Part of the rows lack a size; the others show once, few, many or a class for expanded clones.

>TRBJ2-7|NA|14|few|TRBV7-2
CASSLGGSIYEQYF
TGTGCCAGCAGCTTAGGTGGGAGTATCTACGAGCAGTACTTC
>TRBJ2-7|TRBD1|15|NA|TRBV29-1
CSVEDRGGGTYEQYF
TGCAGCGTTGAAGATCGAGGGGGCGGAACCTACGAGCAGTACTTC
>TRBJ2-1|TRBD2|13|many|TRBV20-1
CSARRGGYNEQFF
TGCAGTGCCCGTCGCGGGGGGTACAATGAGCAGTTCTTC
>TRBJ1-2|TRBD1|15|few|TRBV12-3/TRBV12-4
CASSASGTGNYGYTF
TGTGCCAGCAGTGCTTCCGGGACAGGGAACTATGGCTACACCTTC
>TRBJ2-2|NA|12|many|TRBV7-6
CASTPFSGELFF
TGTGCCAGCACCCCTTTTTCTGGGGAGCTGTTTTTT
>TRBJ1-1|NA|12|NA|TRBV2
CASIQGRTEAFF
TGTGCCAGCATTCAGGGACGCACTGAAGCTTTCTTT
>TRBJ2-1|NA|14|NA|TRBV29-1
CSVEGPGLSDEQFF
TGCAGCGTTGAGGGGCCGGGACTGTCGGATGAGCAGTTCTTC
>TRBJ2-5|TRBD1|17|few|TRBV14
CASSQDERDREQETQYF
TGTGCCAGCAGCCAAGATGAAAGGGACAGGGAACAAGAGACCCAGTACTTC
>TRBJ2-7|NA|14|few|TRBV7-2
CASSPRGLSYEQYF
TGTGCCAGCAGCCCACGCGGACTCTCCTACGAGCAGTACTTC
>TRBJ2-1|NA|13|NA|TRBV11-2
CASSFNEGSEQFF
TGTGCCAGCAGCTTTAATGAGGGTAGTGAGCAGTTCTTC
>TRBJ1-2|NA|15|NA|TRBV7-2
CASSYLGTVNYGYTF
TGTGCCAGCAGTTATCTCGGGACCGTTAACTATGGCTACACCTTC
>TRBJ2-2|NA|15|few|TRBV19
CASSWRRLLTGELFF
TGTGCCAGCAGTTGGCGTCGGCTTCTCACCGGGGAGCTGTTTTTT
>TRBJ2-2|NA|14|many|TRBV7-9
CASSLAPDTGELFF
TGTGCCAGCAGCTTAGCCCCAGACACCGGGGAGCTGTTTTTT
>TRBJ1-1|NA|13|NA|TRBV7-7
CASSLNAGTEAFF
TGTGCCAGCAGCCTCAATGCTGGCACTGAAGCTTTCTTT
>TRBJ2-7|NA|12|many|TRBV10-3
CAIGGNSLEQYF
TGTGCCATCGGGGGGAATTCGCTCGAGCAGTACTTC
>TRBJ2-7|NA|14|many|TRBV6-1
CASSDRALGNEQYF
TGTGCCAGCAGTGACAGGGCGTTGGGCAACGAGCAGTACTTC
>TRBJ2-7|NA|12|few|TRBV7-6
CASSQTSGEQYF
TGTGCCAGCAGCCAGACTTCGGGTGAGCAGTACTTC
>TRBJ1-2|NA|14|NA|TRBV28
CASSLRVQGYGYTF
TGTGCCAGCAGTTTACGGGTCCAGGGCTATGGCTACACCTTC
>TRBJ2-1|NA|13|few|TRBV7-6
CASSLPQGHEQFF
TGTGCCAGCAGCTTACCTCAGGGGCATGAGCAGTTCTTC
>TRBJ2-3|TRBD2|14|few|TRBV6-4
CASSPGRNTDTQYF
TGTGCCAGCAGTCCCGGGAGGAACACAGATACGCAGTATTTT
>TRBJ1-5|NA|13|many|TRBV12-3/TRBV12-4
CASSFRVNQPQHF
TGTGCCAGCAGTTTCAGGGTAAATCAGCCCCAGCATTTT
>TRBJ2-5|NA|15|few|TRBV5-6
CASSLSPQPIETQYF
TGTGCCAGCAGCTTGTCCCCACAACCTATAGAGACCCAGTACTTC
>TRBJ2-5|TRBD2|13|few|TRBV10-3
CATGLAGEETQYF
TGTGCCACCGGACTAGCGGGAGAAGAGACCCAGTACTTC
>TRBJ2-1|TRBD2|13|NA|TRBV20-1
CSAASGRANEQFF
TGCAGCGCCGCTAGCGGGAGGGCCAATGAGCAGTTCTTC
>TRBJ2-1|NA|13|many|TRBV19
CASSIFGTNEQFF
TGTGCCAGTAGTATCTTCGGTACCAATGAGCAGTTCTTC
>TRBJ1-2|NA|13|NA|TRBV6-1
CASSQGNNYGYTF
TGTGCCAGCAGTCAGGGGAACAACTATGGCTACACCTTC
>TRBJ2-1|NA|12|NA|TRBV29-1
CSVRRDYNEQFF
TGCAGCGTCAGACGGGACTACAATGAGCAGTTCTTC